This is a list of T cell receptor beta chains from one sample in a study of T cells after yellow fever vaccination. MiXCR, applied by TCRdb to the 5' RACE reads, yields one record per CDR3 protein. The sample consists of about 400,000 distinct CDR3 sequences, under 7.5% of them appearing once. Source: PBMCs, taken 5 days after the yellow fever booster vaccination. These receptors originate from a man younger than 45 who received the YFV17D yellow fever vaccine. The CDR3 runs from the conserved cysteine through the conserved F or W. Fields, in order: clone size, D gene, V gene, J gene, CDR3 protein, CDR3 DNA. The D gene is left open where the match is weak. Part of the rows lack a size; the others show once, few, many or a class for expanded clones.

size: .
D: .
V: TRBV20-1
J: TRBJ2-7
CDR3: CSARSPNRRDAYEQYF
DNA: TGCAGTGCTAGATCTCCCAATAGGCGGGACGCCTACGAGCAGTACTTC

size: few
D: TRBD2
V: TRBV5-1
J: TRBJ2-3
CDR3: CASSLYGGSTDTQYF
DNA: TGCGCCAGCAGCTTGTACGGGGGGAGCACAGATACGCAGTATTTT

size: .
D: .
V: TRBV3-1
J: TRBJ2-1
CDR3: CASRPSPSAGNEQFF
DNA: TGTGCCAGCAGGCCGAGTCCCTCCGCCGGAAATGAGCAGTTCTTC

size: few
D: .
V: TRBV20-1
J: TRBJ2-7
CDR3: CSARGAGTAYYEQYF
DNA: TGCAGTGCTAGAGGGGCGGGGACGGCCTACTACGAGCAGTACTTC

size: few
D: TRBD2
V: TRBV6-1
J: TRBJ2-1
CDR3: CASGRVRYNEQFF
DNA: TGTGCCAGCGGGAGGGTGAGGTACAATGAGCAGTTCTTC

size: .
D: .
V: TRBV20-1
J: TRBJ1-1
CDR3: CSARGGDVGPEAFF
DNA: TGCAGTGCTAGAGGCGGGGATGTAGGACCTGAAGCTTTCTTT

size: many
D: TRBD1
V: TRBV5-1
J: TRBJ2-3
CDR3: CASSSVGRTGTDTQYF
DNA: TGCGCCAGCAGCTCGGTGGGTCGGACAGGGACAGATACGCAGTATTTT

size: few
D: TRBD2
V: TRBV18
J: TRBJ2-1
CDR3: CASSPPAGGSGVPEQFF
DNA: TGTGCCAGCTCACCTCCCGCGGGAGGATCCGGGGTACCCGAGCAGTTCTTC

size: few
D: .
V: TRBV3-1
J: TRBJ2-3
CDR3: CASSQATVTDTQYF
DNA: TGTGCCAGCAGCCAAGCGACAGTGACAGATACGCAGTATTTT

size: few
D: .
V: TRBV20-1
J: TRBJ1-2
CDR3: CGTTYPPGLGYGYTF
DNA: TGCGGTACAACATACCCCCCGGGTTTAGGGTATGGCTACACCTTC

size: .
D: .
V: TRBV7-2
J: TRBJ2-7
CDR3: CASSLFDSGARVQYF
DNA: TGTGCCAGCAGCTTATTCGACTCCGGGGCCCGGGTGCAGTACTTC

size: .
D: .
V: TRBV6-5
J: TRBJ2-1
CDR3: CASSFRTRGEQFF
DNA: TGTGCCAGCAGTTTCCGGACTCGGGGAGAGCAGTTCTTC

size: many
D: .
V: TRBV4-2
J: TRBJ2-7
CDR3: CASSTGTSYEQYF
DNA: TGTGCCAGCAGCACTGGGACCTCCTACGAGCAGTACTTC

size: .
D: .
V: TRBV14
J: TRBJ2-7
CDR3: CASSQDSGYEQYF
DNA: TGTGCCAGCAGCCAAGATAGTGGTTACGAGCAGTACTTC

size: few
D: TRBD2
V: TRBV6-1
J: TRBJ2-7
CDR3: CASRSSGAGTYEQYF
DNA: TGTGCCAGCAGATCTAGCGGAGCTGGGACCTACGAGCAGTACTTC

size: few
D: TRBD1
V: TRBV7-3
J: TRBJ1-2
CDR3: CASSPTGGTYGYTF
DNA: TGTGCCAGCAGCCCTACAGGGGGAACGTATGGCTACACCTTC

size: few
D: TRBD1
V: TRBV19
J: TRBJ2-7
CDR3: CASRIPSQGSYYEQYF
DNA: TGTGCCAGTAGGATCCCCTCACAGGGGTCCTATTACGAGCAGTACTTC

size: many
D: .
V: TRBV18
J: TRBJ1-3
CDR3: CASSQQGQTGNTIYF
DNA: TGTGCCAGCTCACAACAGGGTCAAACTGGAAACACCATATATTTT

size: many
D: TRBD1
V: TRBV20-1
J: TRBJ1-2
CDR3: CSARDVRTGRRSGGYTF
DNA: TGCAGTGCTAGAGATGTTCGGACAGGAAGAAGGTCGGGTGGCTACACCTTC

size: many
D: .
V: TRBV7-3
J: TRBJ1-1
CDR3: CASSLKGGGTEAFF
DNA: TGTGCCAGCAGCTTAAAAGGGGGTGGCACTGAAGCTTTCTTT

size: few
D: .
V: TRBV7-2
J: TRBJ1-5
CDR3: CASSLTHRVGQPQHF
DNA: TGTGCCAGCAGCTTAACCCACAGGGTAGGGCAGCCCCAGCATTTT

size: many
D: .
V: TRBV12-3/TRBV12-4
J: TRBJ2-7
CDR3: CASSLRQGGYEQYF
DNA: TGTGCCAGCAGTTTACGGCAGGGTGGCTACGAGCAGTACTTC

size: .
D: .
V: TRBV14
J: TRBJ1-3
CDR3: CASSYHPRPQAGNTIYF
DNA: TGTGCCAGCAGCTATCATCCGCGGCCCCAGGCTGGAAACACCATATATTTT

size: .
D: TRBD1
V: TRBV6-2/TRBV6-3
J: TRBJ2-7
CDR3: CASSRTGVYYEQYF
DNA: TGTGCCAGCAGTCGGACAGGGGTATACTACGAGCAGTACTTC

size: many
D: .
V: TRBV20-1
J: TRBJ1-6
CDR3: CSARTGLGSPLHF
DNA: TGCAGTGCGAGAACGGGACTGGGGTCACCCCTCCACTTT

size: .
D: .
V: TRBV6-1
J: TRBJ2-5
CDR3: CASSNTYDRSQETQYF
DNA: TGTGCCAGCAGTAATACGTACGACAGATCCCAAGAGACCCAGTACTTC

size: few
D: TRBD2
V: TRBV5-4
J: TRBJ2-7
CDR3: CASRSAGLAGGPHEQYF
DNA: TGTGCCAGCAGGTCAGCAGGGCTAGCGGGAGGGCCCCACGAGCAGTACTTC

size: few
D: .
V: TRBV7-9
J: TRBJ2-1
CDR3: CASSLSLNEQFF
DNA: TGTGCCAGCAGCTTATCTCTCAATGAGCAGTTCTTC

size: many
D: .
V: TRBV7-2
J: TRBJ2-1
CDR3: CASSTDSYNEQFF
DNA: TGTGCCAGCAGCACAGACAGTTACAATGAGCAGTTCTTC

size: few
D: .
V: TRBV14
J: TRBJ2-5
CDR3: CASSQVGRKRPETQYF
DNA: TGTGCCAGCAGCCAAGTCGGCCGGAAAAGACCAGAGACCCAGTACTTC

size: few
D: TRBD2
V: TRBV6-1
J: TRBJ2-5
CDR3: CASRGAGYQETQYF
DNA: TGTGCCAGCAGGGGAGCGGGGTACCAAGAGACCCAGTACTTC

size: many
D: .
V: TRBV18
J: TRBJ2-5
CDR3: CASSPPWGGGGETQYF
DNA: TGTGCCAGCTCACCACCGTGGGGTGGCGGAGGGGAGACCCAGTACTTC

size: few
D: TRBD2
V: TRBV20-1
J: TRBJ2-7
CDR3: CSARDRNRGTSGRPYEQYF
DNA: TGCAGTGCTAGAGATCGTAATAGAGGGACTAGCGGGAGGCCCTACGAGCAGTACTTC

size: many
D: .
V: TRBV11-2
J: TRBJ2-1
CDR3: CASSLVRGNNEQFF
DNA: TGTGCCAGCAGCTTAGTTCGGGGGAACAATGAGCAGTTCTTC

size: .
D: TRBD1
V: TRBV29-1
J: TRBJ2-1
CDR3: CSVADRAYNEQFF
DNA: TGCAGCGTCGCAGACAGGGCCTACAATGAGCAGTTCTTC

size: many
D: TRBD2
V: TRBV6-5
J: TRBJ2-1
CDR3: CASSYGLAGVNEQFF
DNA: TGTGCCAGCAGTTACGGGCTAGCGGGAGTGAATGAGCAGTTCTTC

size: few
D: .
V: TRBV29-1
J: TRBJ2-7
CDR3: CSVDSDGGEQYF
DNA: TGCAGCGTGGATTCGGACGGGGGCGAGCAGTACTTC

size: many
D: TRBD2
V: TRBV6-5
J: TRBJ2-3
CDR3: CASSSRTSGGDTQYF
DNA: TGTGCCAGCAGTTCCCGGACTAGCGGTGGAGATACGCAGTATTTT

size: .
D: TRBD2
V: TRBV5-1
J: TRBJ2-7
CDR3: CASSFGLAAPYEQYF
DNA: TGCGCCAGCAGCTTCGGACTAGCGGCGCCCTACGAGCAGTACTTC

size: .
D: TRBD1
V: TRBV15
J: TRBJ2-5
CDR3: CATSRDRGQGPAAGLKTQYF
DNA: TGTGCCACCAGCAGAGATAGAGGACAGGGCCCTGCCGCCGGTTTGAAGACCCAGTACTTC

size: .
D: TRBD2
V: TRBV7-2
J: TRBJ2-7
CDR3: CASSGLAGGSYEQYF
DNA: TGTGCCAGCAGCGGGCTAGCGGGAGGGTCCTACGAGCAGTACTTC

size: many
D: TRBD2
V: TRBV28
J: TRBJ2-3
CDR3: CASSFSFTSADTQYF
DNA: TGTGCCAGCAGTTTCTCCTTTACTAGCGCAGATACGCAGTATTTT

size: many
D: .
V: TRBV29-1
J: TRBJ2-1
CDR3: CSVGTGNEQFF
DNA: TGCAGCGTCGGGACTGGCAATGAGCAGTTCTTC

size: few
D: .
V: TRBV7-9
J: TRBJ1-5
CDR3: CASSLEGRSSVHF
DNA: TGTGCCAGCAGCTTAGAGGGTCGGAGCAGCGTCCATTTT

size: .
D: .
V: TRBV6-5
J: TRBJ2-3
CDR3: CASRDPGDTQYF
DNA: TGTGCCAGCCGGGACCCCGGAGATACGCAGTATTTT

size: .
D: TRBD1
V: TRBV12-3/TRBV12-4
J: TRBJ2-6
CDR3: CAFSLGRTGVTGANVLTF
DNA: TGTGCCTTCAGTTTAGGACGCACAGGGGTAACTGGGGCCAACGTCCTGACTTTC

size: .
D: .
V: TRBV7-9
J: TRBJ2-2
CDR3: CASSLASTGLAGELFF
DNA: TGTGCCAGCAGCTTAGCATCGACGGGTCTTGCCGGGGAGCTGTTTTTT

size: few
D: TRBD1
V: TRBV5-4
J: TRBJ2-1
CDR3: CASSRTGAVYNEQFF
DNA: TGTGCCAGCAGCAGGACAGGGGCGGTCTACAATGAGCAGTTCTTC

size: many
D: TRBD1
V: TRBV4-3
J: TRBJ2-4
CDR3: CASSQDPRTGKNIQYF
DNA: TGCGCCAGCAGCCAAGATCCAAGGACAGGGAAGAACATTCAGTACTTC

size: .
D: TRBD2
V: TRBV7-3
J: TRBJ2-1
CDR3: CASSFGIAGGGNEQFF
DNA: TGTGCCAGCAGCTTTGGGATAGCGGGAGGCGGAAATGAGCAGTTCTTC

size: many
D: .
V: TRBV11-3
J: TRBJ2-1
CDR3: CASSLSEYNEQFF
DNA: TGTGCCAGCAGCTTATCGGAATACAATGAGCAGTTCTTC

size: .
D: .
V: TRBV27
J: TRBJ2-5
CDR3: CASSSLGEETQYF
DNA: TGTGCCAGCAGTTCCCTGGGGGAGGAGACCCAGTACTTC